This T cell receptor (beta chain) was sequenced during a study of T cell clones after liver transplantation. Study overall: A pre-transplant mixed lymphocyte reaction with TCRbeta sequencing defined graft-donor-reactive clones followed in post-transplant blood. Findings of the study overall: In 5 of 8 subjects, circulating graft-donor-reactive CD4 TCRbeta sequences fell significantly after transplant.

This CDR3 region has 15 residues. Germline values: CDR1 SEHNR, CDR2 FQNEAQ (reference sequence). The V and J ends lost 1 base and 2 bases respectively, with 9 bases between them. Clones were read by immunoSEQ multiplex PCR, and TCRdb kept only the in-frame ones, dropping some. The sample has 45,000 to 60,000 clones, around 85% seen once. With respect to this clone: Its target is not known.

The receptor was derived from a human donor who received a liver transplant. The specimen comprised CD4+ T cells from blood, sampled before liver transplant. This chain uses TRBV7-9 with TRBJ1-3; D remains unclear. CDR3 region: CASSLGAPPGNTIYF. The CDR3 DNA sequence: TGTGCCAGCAGCTTAGGGGCCCCGCCTGGAAACACCATATATTTT.